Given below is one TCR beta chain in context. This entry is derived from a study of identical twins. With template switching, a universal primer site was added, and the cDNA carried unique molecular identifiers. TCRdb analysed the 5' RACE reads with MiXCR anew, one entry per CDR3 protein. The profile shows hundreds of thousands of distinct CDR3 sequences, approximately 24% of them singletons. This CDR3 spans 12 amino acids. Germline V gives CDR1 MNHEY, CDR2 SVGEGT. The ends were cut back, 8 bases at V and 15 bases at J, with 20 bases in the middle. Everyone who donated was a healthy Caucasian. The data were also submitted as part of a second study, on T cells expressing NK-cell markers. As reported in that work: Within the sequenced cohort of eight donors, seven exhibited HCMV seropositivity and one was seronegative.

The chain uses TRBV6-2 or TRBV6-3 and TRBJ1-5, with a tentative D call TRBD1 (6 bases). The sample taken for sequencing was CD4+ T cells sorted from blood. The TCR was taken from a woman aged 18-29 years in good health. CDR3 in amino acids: CASGDSGRGTHF. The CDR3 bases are TGTGCCAGCGGCGATTCCGGGAGGGGGACGCATTTT.